Listed below are T cell receptor beta chains from one sample, sequenced in a study of OX40 agonist ivuxolimab in advanced cancers. Data came from immunoSEQ multiplex PCR; TCRdb stores just in-frame clones and leaves some out. The table has around 60,000 clones, 91% seen once. The sequenced sample was CD4+ or CD8+ T cells sorted from blood, obtained in a trial of the OX40 agonist ivuxolimab. These receptors all come from an adult with an advanced solid tumor such as melanoma, head and neck, liver or kidney cancer. The CDR3 runs from the conserved cysteine through the conserved F or W.

CDR3 length,V gene,J gene,CDR3 protein
15,TRBV6-6,TRBJ1-5,CASSYSDGGNQPQHF
14,TRBV19,TRBJ2-2,CASSIQRNTGELFF
14,TRBV7-6,TRBJ1-1,CASSLAGPRTEAFF
12,TRBV28,TRBJ1-2,CASSFEWRGYTF
16,TRBV6-1,TRBJ2-6,CASSVDIASGANVLTF
17,TRBV18,TRBJ2-6,CASSRGEPLSGANVLTF
16,TRBV7-9,TRBJ1-4,CASSPRGQGGGEKLFF
14,TRBV7-9,TRBJ2-7,CASSLAGGSYEQYF
13,TRBV7-2,TRBJ1-6,CASSESRGSPLHF
15,TRBV5-1,TRBJ2-1,CASSLSGDPYNEQFF
18,TRBV9,TRBJ1-2,CASSPRQGGLSPLYGYTF
13,TRBV6-6,TRBJ1-1,CASSFHRVTEAFF
16,TRBV2,TRBJ1-1,CASSEKLSSYHTGAFF
13,TRBV28,TRBJ1-1,CASSLTGNTEAFF
18,TRBV7-2,TRBJ2-7,CASSLDGTSGGALGEQYF
15,TRBV28,TRBJ1-4,CASSLWRGGNEKLFF
15,TRBV19,TRBJ2-7,CASSTGGLYSYEQYF
11,TRBV27,TRBJ2-3,CASTHHDTQYF
11,TRBV18,TRBJ2-7,CASSPGGEQYF
15,TRBV6-6,TRBJ2-7,CASTRGQGALYEQYF